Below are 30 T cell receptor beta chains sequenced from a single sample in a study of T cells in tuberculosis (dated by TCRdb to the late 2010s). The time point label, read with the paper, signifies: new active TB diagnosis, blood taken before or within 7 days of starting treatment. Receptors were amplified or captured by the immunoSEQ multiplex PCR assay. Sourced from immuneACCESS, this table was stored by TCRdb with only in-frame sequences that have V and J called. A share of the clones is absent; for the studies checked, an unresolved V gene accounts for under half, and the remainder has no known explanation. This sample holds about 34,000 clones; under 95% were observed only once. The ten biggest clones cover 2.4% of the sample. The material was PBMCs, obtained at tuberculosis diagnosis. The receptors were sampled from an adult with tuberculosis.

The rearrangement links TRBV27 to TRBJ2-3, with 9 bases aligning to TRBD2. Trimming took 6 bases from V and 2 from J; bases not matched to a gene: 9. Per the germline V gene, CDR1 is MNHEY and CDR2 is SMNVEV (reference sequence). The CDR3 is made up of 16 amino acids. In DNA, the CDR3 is TGTGCCAGCAGCCTCATAGCGGGGGACTTCACAGATACGCAGTATTTT. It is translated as CASSLIAGDFTDTQYF.

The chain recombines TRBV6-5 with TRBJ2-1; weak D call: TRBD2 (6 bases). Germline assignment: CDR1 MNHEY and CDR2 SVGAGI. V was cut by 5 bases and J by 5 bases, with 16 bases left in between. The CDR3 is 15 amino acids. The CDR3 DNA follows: TGTGCCAGCAGTAGGGCGGGGTCTCGCCACAATGAGCAGTTCTTC. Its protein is CASSRAGSRHNEQFF.

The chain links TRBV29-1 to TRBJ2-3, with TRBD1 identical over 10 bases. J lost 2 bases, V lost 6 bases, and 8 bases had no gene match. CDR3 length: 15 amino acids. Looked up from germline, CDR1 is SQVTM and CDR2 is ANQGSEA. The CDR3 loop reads CSVSMGQGSTDTQYF. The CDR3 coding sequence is TGCAGCGTATCTATGGGACAGGGGTCCACAGATACGCAGTATTTT.

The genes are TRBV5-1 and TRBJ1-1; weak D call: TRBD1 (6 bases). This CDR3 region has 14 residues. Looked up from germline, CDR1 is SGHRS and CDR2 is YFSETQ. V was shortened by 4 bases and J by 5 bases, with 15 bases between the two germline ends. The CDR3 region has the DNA TGCGCCAGCAGCCCAGGGGCCAGTGGGACTGAAGCTTTCTTT. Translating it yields CASSPGASGTEAFF.

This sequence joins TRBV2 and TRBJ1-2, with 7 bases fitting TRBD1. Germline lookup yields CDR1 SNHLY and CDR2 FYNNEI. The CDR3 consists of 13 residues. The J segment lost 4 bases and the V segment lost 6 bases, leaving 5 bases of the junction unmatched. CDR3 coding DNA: TGTGCCAGCAGGGCACAGGGGTCCTATGGCTACACCTTC. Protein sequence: CASRAQGSYGYTF. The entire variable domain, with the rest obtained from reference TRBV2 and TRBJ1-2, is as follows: EPEVTQTPSHQVTQMGQEVILRCVPISNHLYFYWYRQILGQKVEFLVSFYNNEISEKSEIFDDQFSVERPDGSNFTLKIRSTKLEDSAMYFCASRAQGSYGYTFGSGTRLTVV.

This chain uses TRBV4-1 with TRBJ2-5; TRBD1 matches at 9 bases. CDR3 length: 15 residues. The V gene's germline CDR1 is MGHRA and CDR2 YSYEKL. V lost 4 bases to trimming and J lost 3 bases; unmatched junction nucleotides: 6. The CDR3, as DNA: TGCGCCAGCAGCCGACCGGGACAGGGCGAAGAGACCCAGTACTTC. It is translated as CASSRPGQGEETQYF.

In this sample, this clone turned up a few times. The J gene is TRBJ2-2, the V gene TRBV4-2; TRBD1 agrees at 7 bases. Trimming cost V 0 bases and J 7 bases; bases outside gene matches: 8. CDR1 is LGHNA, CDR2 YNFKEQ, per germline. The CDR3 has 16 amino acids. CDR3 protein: CASSQDGPGGIGELFF. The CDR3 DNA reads TGTGCCAGCAGCCAAGACGGGCCAGGGGGTATCGGGGAGCTGTTTTTT.

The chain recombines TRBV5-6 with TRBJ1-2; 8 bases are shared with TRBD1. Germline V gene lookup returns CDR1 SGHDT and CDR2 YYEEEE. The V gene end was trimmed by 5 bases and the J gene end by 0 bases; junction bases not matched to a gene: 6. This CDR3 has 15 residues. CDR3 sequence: CASRELDRANYGYTF. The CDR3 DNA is TGTGCCAGCAGGGAACTGGACAGGGCTAACTATGGCTACACCTTC.

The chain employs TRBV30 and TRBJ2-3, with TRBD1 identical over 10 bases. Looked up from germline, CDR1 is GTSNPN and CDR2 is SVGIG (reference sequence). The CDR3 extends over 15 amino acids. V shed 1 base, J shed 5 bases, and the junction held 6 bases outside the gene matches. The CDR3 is CAWSGDRGMIDTQYF. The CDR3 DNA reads TGTGCCTGGAGTGGGGACAGGGGAATGATAGATACGCAGTATTTT.

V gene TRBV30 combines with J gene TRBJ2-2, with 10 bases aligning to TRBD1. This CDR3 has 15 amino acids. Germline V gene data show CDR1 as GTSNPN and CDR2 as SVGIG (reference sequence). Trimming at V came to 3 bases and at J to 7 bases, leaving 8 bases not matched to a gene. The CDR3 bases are TGTGCCTGGAGATCCGGGACAGGGGTGGTCGGGGAGCTGTTTTTT. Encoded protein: CAWRSGTGVVGELFF.

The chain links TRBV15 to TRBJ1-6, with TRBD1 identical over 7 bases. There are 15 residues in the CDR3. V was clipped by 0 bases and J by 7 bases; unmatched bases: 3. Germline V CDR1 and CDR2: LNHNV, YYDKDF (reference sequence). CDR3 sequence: CATSRETGNNSPLHF. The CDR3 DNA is TGTGCCACCAGCAGAGAGACAGGGAACAATTCACCCCTCCACTTT.

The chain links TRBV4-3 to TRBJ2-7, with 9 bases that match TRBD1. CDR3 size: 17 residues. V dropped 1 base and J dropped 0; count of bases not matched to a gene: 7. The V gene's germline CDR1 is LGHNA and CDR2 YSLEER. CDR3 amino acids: CASSQALTGGSSYEQYF. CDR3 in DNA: TGCGCCAGCAGCCAAGCCCTGACAGGGGGAAGCTCCTACGAGCAGTACTTC.

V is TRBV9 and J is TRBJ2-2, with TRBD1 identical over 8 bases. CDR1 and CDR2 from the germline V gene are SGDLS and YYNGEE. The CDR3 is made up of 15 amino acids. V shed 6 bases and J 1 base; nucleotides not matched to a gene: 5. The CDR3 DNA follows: TGTGCCAGCACCCCCGGGACAGGGAACACCGGGGAGCTGTTTTTT. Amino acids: CASTPGTGNTGELFF.

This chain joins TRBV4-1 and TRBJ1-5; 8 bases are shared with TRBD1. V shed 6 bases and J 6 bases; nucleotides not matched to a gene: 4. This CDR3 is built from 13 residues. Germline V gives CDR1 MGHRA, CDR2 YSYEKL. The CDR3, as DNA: TGCGCCAGCAGTCCGACAGGGGTTCAGCCCCAGCATTTT. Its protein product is CASSPTGVQPQHF.

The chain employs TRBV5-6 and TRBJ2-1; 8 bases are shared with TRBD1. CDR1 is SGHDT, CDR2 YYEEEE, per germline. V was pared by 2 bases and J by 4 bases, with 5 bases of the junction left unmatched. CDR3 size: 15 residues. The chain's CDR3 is CASSFRDRLYNEQFF. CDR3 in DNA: TGTGCCAGCAGCTTCCGGGACAGGCTGTACAATGAGCAGTTCTTC.

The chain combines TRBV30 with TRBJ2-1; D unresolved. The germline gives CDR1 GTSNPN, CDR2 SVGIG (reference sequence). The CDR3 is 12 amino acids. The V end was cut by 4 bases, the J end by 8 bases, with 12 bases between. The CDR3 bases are TGTGCCTGGACGGCCTCGGGTTATGAGCAGTTCTTC. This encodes CAWTASGYEQFF.

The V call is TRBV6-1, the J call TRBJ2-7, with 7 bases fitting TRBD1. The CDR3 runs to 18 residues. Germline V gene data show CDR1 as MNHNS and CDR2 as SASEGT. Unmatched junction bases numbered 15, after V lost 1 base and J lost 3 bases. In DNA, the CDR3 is TGTGCCAGCAGTGAAGGACAGGGTTTCGGCAGCTCCTACTACGAGCAGTACTTC. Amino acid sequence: CASSEGQGFGSSYYEQYF.

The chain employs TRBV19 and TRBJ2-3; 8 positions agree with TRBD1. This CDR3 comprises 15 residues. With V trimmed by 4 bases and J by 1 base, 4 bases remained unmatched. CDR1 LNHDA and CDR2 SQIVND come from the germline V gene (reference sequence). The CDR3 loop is CASSKKDRGTDTQYF. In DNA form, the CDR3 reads TGTGCCAGTAGTAAAAAGGACAGGGGCACAGATACGCAGTATTTT.

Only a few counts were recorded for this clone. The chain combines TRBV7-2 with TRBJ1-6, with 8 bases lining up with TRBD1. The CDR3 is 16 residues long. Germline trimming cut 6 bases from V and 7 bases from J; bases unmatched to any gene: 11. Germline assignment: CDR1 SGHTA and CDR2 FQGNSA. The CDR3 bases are TGTGCCAGCAGTCCCCGGACAGGGCAGGGGAATTCACCCCTCCACTTT. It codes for CASSPRTGQGNSPLHF.

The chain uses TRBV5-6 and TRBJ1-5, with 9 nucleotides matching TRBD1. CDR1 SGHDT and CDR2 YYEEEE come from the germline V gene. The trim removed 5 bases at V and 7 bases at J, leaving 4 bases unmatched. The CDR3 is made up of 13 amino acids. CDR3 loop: CASSLTGGQPQHF. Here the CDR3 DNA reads TGTGCCAGCAGTCTGACAGGGGGGCAGCCCCAGCATTTT.

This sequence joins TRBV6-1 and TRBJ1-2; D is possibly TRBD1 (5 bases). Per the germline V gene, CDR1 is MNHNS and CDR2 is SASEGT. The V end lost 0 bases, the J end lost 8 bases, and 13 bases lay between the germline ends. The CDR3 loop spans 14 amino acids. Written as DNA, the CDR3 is TGTGCCAGCAGTGAAGCATGGCAGGGTGACGGCTACACCTTC. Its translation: CASSEAWQGDGYTF.

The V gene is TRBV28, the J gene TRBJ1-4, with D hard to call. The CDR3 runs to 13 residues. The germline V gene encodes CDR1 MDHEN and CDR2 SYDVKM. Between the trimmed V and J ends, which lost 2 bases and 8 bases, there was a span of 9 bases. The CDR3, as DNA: TGTGCCAGCAGTTTACGAGGGAGGGAAAAACTGTTTTTT. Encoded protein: CASSLRGREKLFF.

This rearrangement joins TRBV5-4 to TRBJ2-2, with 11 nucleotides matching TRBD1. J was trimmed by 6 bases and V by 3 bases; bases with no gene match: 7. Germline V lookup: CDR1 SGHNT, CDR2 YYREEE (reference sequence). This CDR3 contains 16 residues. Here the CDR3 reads CASSSTPGQGAGELFF. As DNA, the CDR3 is TGTGCCAGCAGCTCGACCCCGGGACAGGGGGCCGGGGAGCTGTTTTTT.

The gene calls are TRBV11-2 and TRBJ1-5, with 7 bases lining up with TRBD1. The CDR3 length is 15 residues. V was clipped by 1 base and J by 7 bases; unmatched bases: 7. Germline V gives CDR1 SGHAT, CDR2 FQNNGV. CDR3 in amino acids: CASSLGAGGLQPQHF. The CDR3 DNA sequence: TGTGCCAGCAGCTTAGGGGCAGGGGGTTTGCAGCCCCAGCATTTT.

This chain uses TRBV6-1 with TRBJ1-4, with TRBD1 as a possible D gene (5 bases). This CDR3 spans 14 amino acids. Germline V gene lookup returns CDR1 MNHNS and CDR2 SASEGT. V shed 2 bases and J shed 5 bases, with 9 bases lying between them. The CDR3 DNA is TGTGCCAGCAGTGAATGGCGGGGGAATGAAAAACTGTTTTTT. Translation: CASSEWRGNEKLFF.

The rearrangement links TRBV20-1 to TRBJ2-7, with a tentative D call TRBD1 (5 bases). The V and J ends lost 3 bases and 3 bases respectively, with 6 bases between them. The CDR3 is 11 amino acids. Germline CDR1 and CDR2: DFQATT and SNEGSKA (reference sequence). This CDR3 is CSASRDYEQYV. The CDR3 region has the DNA TGCAGTGCTAGCAGGGACTACGAGCAGTACGTC.

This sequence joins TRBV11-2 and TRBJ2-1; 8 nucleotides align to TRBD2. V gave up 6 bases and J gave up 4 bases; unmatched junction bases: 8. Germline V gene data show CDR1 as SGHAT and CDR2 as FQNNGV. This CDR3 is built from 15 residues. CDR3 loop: CASSLVRGAYNEQFF. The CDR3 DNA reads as TGTGCCAGCAGTCTAGTGCGGGGGGCTTACAATGAGCAGTTCTTC.

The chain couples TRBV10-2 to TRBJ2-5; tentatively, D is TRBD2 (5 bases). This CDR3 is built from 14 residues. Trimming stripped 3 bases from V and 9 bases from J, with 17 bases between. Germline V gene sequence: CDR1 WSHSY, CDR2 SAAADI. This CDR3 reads CASSEIGFLRAQYF. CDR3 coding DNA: TGCGCCAGCAGTGAAATTGGCTTCCTGCGGGCCCAGTACTTC.

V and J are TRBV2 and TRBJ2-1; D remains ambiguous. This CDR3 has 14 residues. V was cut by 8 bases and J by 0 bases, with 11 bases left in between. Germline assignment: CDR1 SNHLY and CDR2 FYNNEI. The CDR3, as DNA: TGTGCCAGCGGCCCAGGTCACTCCTACAATGAGCAGTTCTTC. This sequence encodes CASGPGHSYNEQFF.

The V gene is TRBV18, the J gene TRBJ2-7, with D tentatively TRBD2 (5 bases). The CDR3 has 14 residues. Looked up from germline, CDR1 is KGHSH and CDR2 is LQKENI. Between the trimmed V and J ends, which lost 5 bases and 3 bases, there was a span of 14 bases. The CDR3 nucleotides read TGTGCCAGCTCAAATGGACGCCGGGACTACGAGCAGTACGTC. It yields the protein CASSNGRRDYEQYV.